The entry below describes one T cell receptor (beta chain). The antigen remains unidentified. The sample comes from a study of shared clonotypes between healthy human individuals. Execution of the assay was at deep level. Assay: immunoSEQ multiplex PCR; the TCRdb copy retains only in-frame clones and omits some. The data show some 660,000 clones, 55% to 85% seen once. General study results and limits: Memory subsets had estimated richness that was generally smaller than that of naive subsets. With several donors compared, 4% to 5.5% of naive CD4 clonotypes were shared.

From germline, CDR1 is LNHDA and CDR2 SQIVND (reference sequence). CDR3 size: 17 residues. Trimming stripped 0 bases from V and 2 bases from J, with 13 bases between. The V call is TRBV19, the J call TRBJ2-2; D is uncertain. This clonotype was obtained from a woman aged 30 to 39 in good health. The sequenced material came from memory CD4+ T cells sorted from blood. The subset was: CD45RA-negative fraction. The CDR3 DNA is TGTGCCAGTAGTATAGATCCCGGGCTGTCCAACACCGGGGAGCTGTTTTTT. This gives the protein CASSIDPGLSNTGELFF.